The source of this T cell receptor (beta chain) is a study of cytomegalovirus exposure and HLA in healthy donors. Study summary: Of fewer than 450 genotyped donors, approximately 80% clustered with self-reported Caucasian donors. Study-wide findings and caveats: Most TCRs appeared rarely, but some public TCRs recurred in many donors. A few chains tied to CMV proved CMV antigen-specific in vitro. A prior analysis recorded that most TCR beta V segments were productive about 87% or about 30% of the time.

Vbeta (60) and Jbeta (13) primers were used in the PCR. The repertoire was sequenced with immunoSEQ multiplex PCR; TCRdb's copy has only in-frame clones and lacks some. The data hold more than 95,000 clones, with 74% observed a single time. The CDR3 totals 12 residues. Germline V CDR1 and CDR2: LNHDA, SQIVND (reference sequence). Trimming left V 2 bases short and J 6 bases short, with 5 bases between. Of note for this clone: Its cognate antigen is unknown.

The V gene is TRBV19, the J gene TRBJ2-1, with D hard to call. The sequencing sample was made of PBMCs. This receptor was identified in a woman aged 50 to 60 in good health and CMV-seropositive. The CDR3 region is CASSITGNEQFF. In DNA, the CDR3 is TGTGCCAGTAGTATAACCGGCAATGAGCAGTTCTTC.